The 8 T cell receptor beta chains given below trace back to one sample, sequenced in a study of blood T cell repertoires in COVID-19. Using immunoSEQ multiplex PCR, the repertoire was profiled, and TCRdb retains in-frame clones only, with some absent. The table shows fewer than 250,000 clones, with 65% to 80% occurring only once. The sequencing input was PBMCs or T cells enriched from blood (not recorded which). The receptors here all came from a woman aged 45-65 years with acute COVID-19.

Here the CDR3 DNA reads TGTGCCAGCAGCTTGTACAGCTCCTATAATTCACCCCTCCACTTT. Protein sequence: CASSLYSSYNSPLHF. The chain recombines TRBV5-6 with TRBJ1-6; no definite D call. Between the trimmed V and J ends, which lost 1 base and 0 bases, there was a span of 5 bases. Germline V gene lookup returns CDR1 SGHDT and CDR2 YYEEEE. The length of the CDR3 is 15 residues.

The V gene is TRBV6-5, the J gene TRBJ2-5, with D possibly TRBD1 on 6 matching bases. This CDR3 is 13 amino acids long. V lost 6 bases to trimming and J lost 5 bases, with 13 bases between them. Looked up from germline, CDR1 is MNHEY and CDR2 is SVGAGI. The CDR3 region is CASRSRGGETQYF. CDR3 sequence (DNA): TGTGCCAGCAGATCCAGGGGCGGTGAGACCCAGTACTTC.

The V and J genes are TRBV2 and TRBJ2-1, with 8 bases that match TRBD2. The V gene end was trimmed by 8 bases and the J gene end by 7 bases; junction bases not matched to a gene: 10. This CDR3 has 14 amino acids. The germline CDR1 and CDR2 sequences are SNHLY and FYNNEI. This chain's CDR3 is CASASGTRVNEQFF. The CDR3 bases are TGTGCCAGCGCCTCCGGGACTAGGGTGAATGAGCAGTTCTTC.

The V call is TRBV9, the J call TRBJ1-6; 11 nucleotides line up with TRBD1. This CDR3 is built from 15 residues. CDR1 is SGDLS and CDR2 is YYNGEE in the germline V gene. V trimming: 2 bases; J trimming: 12 bases; junction bases outside the gene matches: 7. The CDR3 nucleotides read TGTGCCAGCAGCGTGTCCGGGACAGGGGGTGGACCCCTCCACTTT. It is translated as CASSVSGTGGGPLHF.

Details on this clone: Different DNA sequences within this sample yield the same CDR3. The chain couples TRBV7-9 to TRBJ1-1, with 10 bases aligning to TRBD1. Germline CDR1 reads SEHNR; CDR2 reads FQNEAQ (reference sequence). There are 14 residues in the CDR3. V was clipped by 5 bases and J by 5 bases; unmatched bases: 5. CDR3 nucleotide sequence: TGTGCCAGCAGCGCGAGGACAGGGGGAACTGAAGCTTTCTTT. Amino acids: CASSARTGGTEAFF.

The V and J genes are TRBV30 and TRBJ1-3; D remains ambiguous. Trimming took off 3 bases at V and 0 bases at J, with 12 bases between the two ends. This CDR3 region has 15 residues. CDR1 GTSNPN and CDR2 SVGIG come from the germline V gene (reference sequence). The DNA of the CDR3 is TGTGCCTGGAGAAAGACTTCTAACTCTGGAAACACCATATATTTT. Translated: CAWRKTSNSGNTIYF.

The chain's CDR3 is CASSRTGRQETQYF. The DNA of the CDR3 is TGCGCCAGCAGCCGGACAGGCAGACAAGAGACCCAGTACTTC. This chain uses TRBV5-1 with TRBJ2-5; 7 bases map to TRBD1. The V gene's germline CDR1 is SGHRS and CDR2 YFSETQ. The V gene end was trimmed by 4 bases and the J gene end by 2 bases; junction bases not matched to a gene: 5. The CDR3 is 14 residues long.

The rearrangement uses TRBV7-3 and TRBJ1-6; tentatively, D is TRBD1 (6 bases). The length of the CDR3 is 15 residues. In germline, CDR1 is SGHTA, CDR2 FQGTGA. V dropped 5 bases and J dropped 8 bases, with 16 bases sitting between them. CDR3 protein: CASSAQTHRDSPLHF. DNA of the CDR3: TGTGCCAGCAGCGCACAAACCCACAGGGATTCACCCCTCCACTTT.